This TCR beta chain emerged from a study of Ad26.COV2.S vaccination and SARS-CoV-2 variants. Study background: COV1001, an Ad26.COV2.S trial, supplied this vaccine-arm donor. Ad26.COV2.S was injected intramuscularly once or twice, 56 days apart. Study observations and caveats: Vaccinees and placebo recipients showed similar non-spike TCR breadth. Using TCR breadth and depth analyses may have led to underestimated total T cell responses.

Repertoires were generated with immunoSEQ multiplex PCR, while TCRdb's copy carries only in-frame clones and drops some. The sample has 300,000 to 350,000 clones, around four fifths seen once. Treatment noted: roughly 19 received Ad26.COV2.S at low or high dose, single or two shots; about 5 received placebo; per-sample allocation not given. The investigators took samples on day 63 after the first vaccine or placebo injection. V was pared by 3 bases and J by 5 bases, with 11 bases between. The length of the CDR3 is 13 residues. The germline V gene encodes CDR1 SEHNR and CDR2 FQNEAQ (reference sequence). As concerns this clone: The antigen is unknown.

The sample consisted of peripheral blood, taken in a trial of Ad26.COV2.S vaccine versus placebo. The receptor was isolated from a person aged 18 to 59 who received the Ad26.COV2.S COVID-19 vaccine or a placebo. The rearrangement uses TRBV7-9 and TRBJ2-7; tentative D call: TRBD1 (6 bases). The CDR3 nucleotides read TGTGCCAGCAGCTTCCACAGGGTTGACGAGCAGTACTTC. It encodes CASSFHRVDEQYF.